The rows below give T cell receptor beta chains drawn from one sample of a study of blood T cell repertoires in COVID-19. Clones were sequenced by immunoSEQ multiplex PCR, and TCRdb holds only the in-frame ones, with some missing. In the table there are about 65,000 clones, 93% of which are singletons. Sequences were obtained from peripheral blood. Source of these receptors: a man aged 65-85 years with active COVID-19. Both conserved end residues are trimmed from each CDR3. A row's size may be missing; if present it is once, few, many or a size class.

j_gene	abundance	v_gene	CDR3aa
TRBJ1-1	-	TRBV4-1	ASSQPTDLNTEAF
TRBJ2-5	-	TRBV7-2	ASSPTGVMMETQY
TRBJ1-1	-	TRBV28	ATRGMGVAEAF
TRBJ2-1	-	TRBV7-6	ASSSSGGSYNEQF
TRBJ2-5	-	TRBV6-5	ASSRKNRVRETQY
TRBJ2-3	-	TRBV7-8	ASSLAASGGPTDTQY
TRBJ2-5	-	TRBV7-6	ASSRTNQETQY
TRBJ2-3	-	TRBV18	ASSPPGPTDTQY
TRBJ1-4	-	TRBV4-1	ASSQLRNEKLF
TRBJ1-2	-	TRBV5-1	ASSSTDSYGYT
TRBJ2-7	-	TRBV5-1	ASSFRDLSYEQY
TRBJ1-5	-	TRBV10-3	AISESSPGGNQPQH
TRBJ2-5	-	TRBV5-4	ASSSPPYSQETQY
TRBJ1-3	-	TRBV29-1	SVGAPGWRGNTIY
TRBJ2-5	-	TRBV5-4	ASSEGLVIETQY
TRBJ2-3	-	TRBV5-4	ASSRGLAGGSTDTQY
TRBJ1-3	-	TRBV7-9	ASSLDGAEKNTIY
TRBJ1-2	-	TRBV28	ASSSGDMNYGYT
TRBJ2-2	-	TRBV19	ASSKWTLNTGELF
TRBJ2-2	-	TRBV19	ASSIGRHGTGELF
TRBJ2-7	-	TRBV18	ASSPRAQFSYEQY
TRBJ1-3	few	TRBV3-1/TRBV3-2	ASSQDTTSGNTIY
TRBJ2-2	once	TRBV4-1	ASSQNPTGTGVTGELF
TRBJ1-2	-	TRBV6-5	ASSRDRVTLGYT
TRBJ2-2	-	TRBV6-2/TRBV6-3	ASSSLTSGVLAGELF
TRBJ1-5	-	TRBV27	ASSSGTGGSQPQH
TRBJ1-4	-	TRBV6-8	AIQDGQGNEKLF
TRBJ1-1	-	TRBV18	ASSPLPTGQPGAEAF
TRBJ1-1	-	TRBV18	ASSPGGGSRLE
TRBJ1-1	-	TRBV20-1	SARNPSWAF
TRBJ2-3	-	TRBV19	ASSRHTSGGATDTQY
TRBJ1-1	-	TRBV7-8	ASSFGRNGGPEAF
TRBJ1-2	few	TRBV27	ASSLSPSTGAYGYT
TRBJ1-2	once	TRBV9	ASSETGKGGYT
TRBJ1-2	-	TRBV29-1	SAGTGVDYGYT
TRBJ1-5	-	TRBV2	ASRGQLGNQPQH
TRBJ2-3	-	TRBV29-1	SVRPAGATDTQY
TRBJ2-1	-	TRBV28	ASSQAPLAGVGNEQF
TRBJ1-1	-	TRBV6-4	ASRRFGTEYTEAF
TRBJ1-5	once	TRBV12-5	ASGLDRDGNQPQH
TRBJ1-1	-	TRBV28	ASSLQSRPEAF
TRBJ2-1	once	TRBV27	ASRPTVLEVNEQF
TRBJ1-1	-	TRBV7-9	ASSWGQSGAGTEAF
TRBJ1-1	once	TRBV13	ASSLGLTEAF
TRBJ2-7	-	TRBV11-2	ASSLGAGASSYEQY